Shown below are 14 T cell receptor beta chains from a single sample sequenced in a study of early T cells in non-severe SARS-CoV-2 infection. Each CDR3 protein gets one entry after TCRdb re-called the 5' RACE reads with MiXCR. In the table there are about 64,000 distinct CDR3 sequences, approximately 12% of which are singletons. This material consisted of whole blood, taken at baseline. The source is an adult who was a healthcare worker with PCR-confirmed SARS-CoV-2 infection or an uninfected control (not recorded which).

In its sample, this clonotype was seen many times. The CDR3: CASRRDRGTAYEQYF. The CDR3 coding sequence is TGTGCCAGCAGAAGGGACAGGGGGACCGCCTACGAGCAGTACTTC. V and J are TRBV12-3 or TRBV12-4 and TRBJ2-7; 11 bases fit TRBD1. The V gene end was trimmed by 6 bases and the J gene end by 2 bases; junction bases not matched to a gene: 6. This CDR3 region has 15 residues.

The chain combines TRBV12-3 or TRBV12-4 with TRBJ1-1; tentative D call: TRBD1 (6 bases). V gave up 7 bases and J gave up 10 bases, with 13 bases separating them. The CDR3 is 11 amino acids. This CDR3 reads CASTQTGLAFF. The CDR3 coding sequence is TGTGCCAGCACCCAGACAGGTTTAGCTTTCTTT.

This clonotype appeared once. The chain carries TRBV6-5 and TRBJ2-6; possibly TRBD1 for D (5 bases). Trimming took 8 bases from V and 2 from J, leaving 16 bases between them. This CDR3 is 16 amino acids long. The germline gives CDR1 MNHEY, CDR2 SVGAGI. In nucleotides, the CDR3 is TGTGCCAGCGGAGAACCCCAGGGTCCTGGGGCCAACGTCCTGACTTTC. Translation gives CASGEPQGPGANVLTF.

This clonotype has ten or more counts. The chain employs TRBV30 and TRBJ2-3; no clear D gene. There are 12 residues in the CDR3. Germline-derived CDR1 and CDR2 are GTSNPN and SVGIG (reference sequence). The V and J ends lost 3 bases and 1 base respectively, with 5 bases between them. The CDR3 region has the DNA TGTGCCTGGAGGTGGGGCACAGATACGCAGTATTTT. This sequence encodes CAWRWGTDTQYF. The full variable domain, rest sourced from reference TRBV30 and TRBJ2-3, is SQTIHQWPATLVQPVGSPLSLECTVEGTSNPNLYWYRQAAGRGLQLLFYSVGIGQISSEVPQNLSASRPQDRQFILSSKKLLLSDSGFYLCAWRWGTDTQYFGPGTRLTVL.

This clonotype was observed many times. The V gene is TRBV2, the J gene TRBJ2-5, with 8 bases aligning to TRBD1. J was trimmed by 5 bases and V by 7 bases; bases with no gene match: 9. The CDR3 sequence is 14 residues long. The germline V gene has CDR1 SNHLY and CDR2 FYNNEI. Here the CDR3 DNA reads TGTGCCAGCATTGAGACCAGGGGGCGGGAGACCCAGTACTTC. This encodes CASIETRGRETQYF.

This clonotype came up a few times. The genes are TRBV20-1 and TRBJ1-1; the D is unclear. The CDR3 extends over 12 amino acids. Trimming took off 4 bases at V and 1 base at J, with 7 bases between the two ends. The germline gives CDR1 DFQATT, CDR2 SNEGSKA (reference sequence). This chain's CDR3 is CSAMPWNTEAFF. The CDR3 DNA sequence: TGCAGTGCTATGCCGTGGAACACTGAAGCTTTCTTT.

A few counts support this clonotype. The chain employs TRBV19 and TRBJ2-2; D is perhaps TRBD1 (5 bases). Looked up from germline, CDR1 is LNHDA and CDR2 is SQIVND (reference sequence). The V end was cut by 5 bases, the J end by 2 bases, with 12 bases between. The CDR3 spans 15 residues. Here the CDR3 DNA reads TGTGCCAGTAGTTTTGACACAGGAAACACCGGGGAGCTGTTTTTT. This codes for CASSFDTGNTGELFF. The full variable domain, its missing parts supplied by reference TRBV19 and TRBJ2-2, is DGGITQSPKYLFRKEGQNVTLSCEQNLNHDAMYWYRQDPGQGLRLIYYSQIVNDFQKGDIAEGYSVSREKKESFPLTVTSAQKNPTAFYLCASSFDTGNTGELFFGEGSRLTVL.

This clonotype has more than one count but fewer than ten. The V call is TRBV12-5, the J call TRBJ1-1; no clear D gene. Germline-derived CDR1 and CDR2 are LGHNT and FRNRAP. This CDR3 comprises 10 residues. Trimming left V 10 bases short and J 0 bases short, with 3 bases between. The DNA of the CDR3 is TGTGCTACCCTGAACACTGAAGCTTTCTTT. It translates to CATLNTEAFF.

This chain connects TRBV4-2 to TRBJ1-1; D perhaps matches TRBD1 (6 bases). V was pared by 6 bases and J by 1 base, with 12 bases between. Germline CDR1 reads LGHNA; CDR2 reads YNFKEQ. This CDR3 has 14 residues. CDR3 protein: CASRRQVENTEAFF. Written as DNA, the CDR3 is TGTGCCAGCAGACGACAGGTGGAGAACACTGAAGCTTTCTTT.

This clonotype was recorded a few times. The genes are TRBV24-1 and TRBJ2-1; D may correspond to TRBD1 or TRBD2 (6 bases each). The CDR3 spans 17 residues. Germline V lookup: CDR1 KGHDR, CDR2 SFDVKD. Trimming pared 3 bases from V and 1 base from J, leaving 15 bases between. The CDR3 nucleotides are TGTGCCACCAGTGATGAATCTCGGGGGCCGTCCTACAATGAGCAGTTCTTC. The encoded protein is CATSDESRGPSYNEQFF.

The chain is built from TRBV18 and TRBJ2-7; the D gene could be TRBD1 or TRBD2 (5 bases each). CDR3 length: 13 amino acids. Trimming took off 2 bases at V and 6 bases at J, with 11 bases between the two ends. The germline V gene has CDR1 KGHSH and CDR2 LQKENI. Here the CDR3 DNA reads TGTGCCAGCTCACCAATTGATGGGGGCGAGCAGTACTTC. Protein: CASSPIDGGEQYF.

The chain has TRBV24-1 and TRBJ2-3, with a possible D match to TRBD1 (6 bases). The V and J ends lost 3 bases and 3 bases respectively, with 15 bases between them. The V gene's germline CDR1 is KGHDR and CDR2 SFDVKD. There are 16 residues in the CDR3. The CDR3 region is CATSDPQGPGTDTQYF. In DNA form, the CDR3 reads TGTGCCACCAGTGATCCACAGGGACCGGGGACAGATACGCAGTATTTT.

This clonotype occurred a few times. The chain carries TRBV5-1 and TRBJ2-3; TRBD1 aligns across 9 bases. The CDR3 is 16 residues long. V shed 6 bases, J shed 2 bases, and the junction held 10 bases outside the gene matches. CDR1 and CDR2 from the germline V gene are SGHRS and YFSETQ. In DNA, the CDR3 is TGCGCCAGCACCAACCCCCGACAGGGGGTCACAGATACGCAGTATTTT. Translation: CASTNPRQGVTDTQYF.

This clonotype showed up just a few times. J is TRBJ2-3 and V is TRBV20-1; 10 bases are shared with TRBD1. CDR1 is DFQATT, CDR2 SNEGSKA, per germline (reference sequence). The CDR3 spans 15 residues. The junction had 4 bases not matched to a gene; V was cut back by 3 bases and J by 1 base. Here the CDR3 reads CSASGGQGGTDTQYF. The DNA of the CDR3 is TGCAGTGCTAGTGGAGGACAGGGGGGCACAGATACGCAGTATTTT.